The present TCR beta chain was sequenced within a study of blood T cell repertoires in COVID-19. As for the study in general: From the United States, Italy and Spain came samples of acute and convalescent COVID-19. Sample material is recorded as cDNA or gDNA derived from T cells, B-cell-depleted T cells, or PBMCs.

Germline CDR1 is SGHRS and CDR2 is YFSETQ. V lost 4 bases and J lost 1; bases outside the gene matches: 12. The CDR3 spans 17 residues. This clone was observed a single time. In the authors' methods: Counts of nucleated cells, estimated from reference gene primer amplification, were obtained. Sequenced by immunoSEQ multiplex PCR; TCRdb stores in-frame clones only, minus some. The DNA was the basis for D and trimming; V, J and clone size are from that table. The repertoire holds 180,000 or so clones, with 70% to 90% as singletons. Sequencing was done on a sample of peripheral blood. V usage is TRBV5-1 and J usage is TRBJ2-3; 7 bases map to TRBD2. This sequence was found in a man in his sixties with acute or convalescent COVID-19. CDR3 nucleotide sequence: TGCGCCAGCAGCATTGGGGGTCTTACTAGCGGCACAGATACGCAGTATTTT. This translates into CASSIGGLTSGTDTQYF.